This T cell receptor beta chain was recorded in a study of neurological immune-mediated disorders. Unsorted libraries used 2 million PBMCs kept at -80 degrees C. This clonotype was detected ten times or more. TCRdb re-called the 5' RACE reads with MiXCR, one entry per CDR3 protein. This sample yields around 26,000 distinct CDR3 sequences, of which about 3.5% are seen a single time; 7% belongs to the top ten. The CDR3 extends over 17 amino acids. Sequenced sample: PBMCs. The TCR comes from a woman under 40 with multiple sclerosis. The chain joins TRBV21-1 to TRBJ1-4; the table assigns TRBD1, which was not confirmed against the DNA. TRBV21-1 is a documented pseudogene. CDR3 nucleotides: TGTGCCAGACAATCAAGGGCGAAGGGGGCCGGTAATGAAAAACTGTTTTTT. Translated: CARQSRAKGAGNEKLFF.